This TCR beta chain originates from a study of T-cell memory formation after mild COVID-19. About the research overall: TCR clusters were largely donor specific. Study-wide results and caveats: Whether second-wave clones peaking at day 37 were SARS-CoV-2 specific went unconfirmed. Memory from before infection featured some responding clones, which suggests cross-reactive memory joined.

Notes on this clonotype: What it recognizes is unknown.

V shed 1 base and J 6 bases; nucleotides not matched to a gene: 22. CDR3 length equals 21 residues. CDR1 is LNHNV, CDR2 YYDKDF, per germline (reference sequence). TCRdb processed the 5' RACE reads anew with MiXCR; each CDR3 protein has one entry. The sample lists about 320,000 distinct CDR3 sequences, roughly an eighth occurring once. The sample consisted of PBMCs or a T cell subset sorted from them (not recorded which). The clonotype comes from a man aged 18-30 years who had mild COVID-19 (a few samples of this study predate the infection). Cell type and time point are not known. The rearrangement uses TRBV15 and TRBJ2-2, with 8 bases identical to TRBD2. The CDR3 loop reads CATSRAWTVDSGLVGAGELFF. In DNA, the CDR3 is TGTGCCACCAGCAGAGCTTGGACAGTCGACTCGGGACTAGTAGGGGCCGGGGAGCTGTTTTTT.